This TCR beta chain was documented in a study of control samples from healthy donors and cancer patients. The assay was immunoSEQ multiplex PCR, and TCRdb's table has in-frame clones only and misses some. The sample includes roughly 86,000 clones, about nine tenths seen only once; the top ten take 3.5% to 4.5%. Between the trimmed V and J ends, which lost 6 bases and 11 bases, there was a span of 14 bases. There are 12 residues in the CDR3. Material: blood. The V and J genes are TRBV12-3 or TRBV12-4 and TRBJ1-5, with D unresolved. The receptor's source is a woman aged 18-29 years in good health. CDR3 sequence: CASSLPRETQHF. The CDR3 bases are TGTGCCAGCAGCCTGCCGAGGGAGACCCAGCATTTT.